The 29 T cell receptor beta chains listed next were all sequenced from one sample in a study of cytomegalovirus exposure and HLA in healthy donors. A multiplex PCR was run with 60 Vbeta primers and 13 Jbeta primers. The method was immunoSEQ multiplex PCR; TCRdb's version includes in-frame clones alone and lacks a portion of them. The sample carries about 62,000 clones, just under 80% recorded once. The sequencing sample was made of PBMCs. The receptors come from a middle-aged man in good health and CMV-seronegative.

This sequence joins TRBV19 and TRBJ1-5, with D uncertain. The germline gives CDR1 LNHDA, CDR2 SQIVND (reference sequence). The CDR3 has 13 residues. Trimming cost V 7 bases and J 5 bases, with 12 bases left between them. The CDR3 nucleotides read TGTGCCAGTACTGTCGGAGATTATCAGCCCCAGCATTTT. As protein: CASTVGDYQPQHF.

V gene TRBV18 combines with J gene TRBJ2-1; possible D gene TRBD1, 5 bases. With 1 base removed from V and 9 bases from J, the gap between germline ends came to 22 bases. Germline-derived CDR1 and CDR2 are KGHSH and LQKENI. The CDR3 is 17 residues long. The CDR3 loop reads CASSPRSVVSQGSEQFF. Written as DNA, the CDR3 is TGTGCCAGCTCACCACGAAGTGTTGTCAGCCAGGGCAGTGAGCAGTTCTTC.

The genes are TRBV4-1 and TRBJ1-2, with D perhaps matching TRBD1 (5 bases). V was shortened by 6 bases and J by 4 bases, with 21 bases between the two germline ends. This CDR3 is built from 16 residues. The germline gives CDR1 MGHRA, CDR2 YSYEKL. The CDR3 spells CASSPAGSVGLYGYTF. CDR3 nucleotide sequence: TGCGCCAGCAGTCCCGCCGGGTCAGTGGGACTCTATGGCTACACCTTC.

This clone was recorded at least ten times. The chain has TRBV13 and TRBJ2-1; 12 positions agree with TRBD2. The CDR3 runs to 17 residues. Looked up from germline, CDR1 is PRHDT and CDR2 is FYEKMQ (reference sequence). Trimming at V came to 5 bases and at J to 7 bases, leaving 12 bases not matched to a gene. The CDR3 here is CASSLRLAGDGRNEQFF. The CDR3 region has the DNA TGTGCCAGCAGCCTCCGACTAGCGGGGGATGGTAGAAATGAGCAGTTCTTC.

The V call is TRBV7-2, the J call TRBJ1-2, with 7 bases fitting TRBD1. Losses at the gene ends were 3 bases for V and 1 base for J; bases not matched to a gene: 2. The CDR3 runs to 14 residues. Germline CDR1 is SGHTA and CDR2 is FQGNSA. This CDR3 reads CASSFAGGNYGYTF. CDR3 coding DNA: TGTGCCAGCAGCTTTGCAGGGGGTAACTATGGCTACACCTTC.

V gene TRBV28 combines with J gene TRBJ1-2; D might be TRBD1 (5 bases). Germline loops: CDR1 MDHEN, CDR2 SYDVKM. V was pared by 5 bases and J by 4 bases, with 14 bases between. This CDR3 is 14 amino acids long. The CDR3 protein is CASSGPGGSYGYTF. The CDR3 DNA reads TGTGCCAGCAGTGGCCCCGGGGGAAGCTATGGCTACACCTTC.

This chain links TRBV6-6 with TRBJ2-3; maybe TRBD2 (5 bases). Germline V CDR1 and CDR2: MNHNY, SVGAGI (reference sequence). The V gene lost 8 bases and the J gene lost 0 bases, with 12 bases spanning the gap. The CDR3 is 14 residues long. The CDR3 is CASDGAASTDTQYF. The DNA for the CDR3 is TGTGCCAGCGATGGAGCGGCTAGCACAGATACGCAGTATTTT.

This chain uses TRBV27 with TRBJ1-5; a possible D gene is TRBD1 (5 bases). From germline, CDR1 is MNHEY and CDR2 SMNVEV (reference sequence). This CDR3 has 14 amino acids. V was pared by 4 bases and J by 3 bases, with 10 bases between. The CDR3 DNA reads as TGTGCCAGCAGTTACGACAGATACAATCAGCCCCAGCATTTT. Residues: CASSYDRYNQPQHF.

The V gene is TRBV6-1, the J gene TRBJ2-7; D remains unclear. Deletions cut 6 bases from V and 3 bases from J, with 15 bases between. There are 14 residues in the CDR3. Germline CDR1 is MNHNS and CDR2 is SASEGT. CDR3 DNA sequence: TGTGCCAGCAGCCTGGAGACGCAGATCTACGAGCAGTACTTC. Protein product: CASSLETQIYEQYF.

The V call is TRBV5-1, the J call TRBJ2-2, with 9 bases fitting TRBD2. Unmatched junction bases numbered 8, after V lost 4 bases and J lost 4 bases. This CDR3 has 16 amino acids. Germline V gene lookup returns CDR1 SGHRS and CDR2 YFSETQ. In DNA form, the CDR3 reads TGCGCCAGCAGCCAAATAGCGGGAGCCCCCACCGGGGAGCTGTTTTTT. This translates into CASSQIAGAPTGELFF.

The rearrangement links TRBV2 to TRBJ2-2, with 16 bases fitting TRBD2. The J segment lost 2 bases and the V segment lost 2 bases, leaving 8 bases of the junction unmatched. Germline V gene lookup returns CDR1 SNHLY and CDR2 FYNNEI. The CDR3 length is 20 residues. DNA for the CDR3: TGTGCCAGCAGTGAATACGTGGGACTAGCGGGAGGGCCCAACACCGGGGAGCTGTTTTTT. It codes for CASSEYVGLAGGPNTGELFF.

The genes are TRBV7-9 and TRBJ1-4; D perhaps matches TRBD1 (6 bases). The CDR3 covers 15 residues. The V end lost 0 bases, the J end lost 5 bases, and 10 bases lay between the germline ends. Germline CDR1 and CDR2: SEHNR and FQNEAQ (reference sequence). Here the CDR3 reads CASSLATGLNEKLFF. CDR3 nucleotide sequence: TGTGCCAGCAGCTTAGCAACAGGGCTCAATGAAAAACTGTTTTTT.

A few counts support this clone. The chain links TRBV7-9 to TRBJ2-7, with D maybe TRBD1 (6 bases). Trimming took 2 bases from V and 0 from J, leaving 11 bases between them. This CDR3 is built from 15 residues. CDR1 is SEHNR, CDR2 FQNEAQ, per germline (reference sequence). CDR3 in amino acids: CASSLQGSASYEQYF. The DNA for the CDR3 is TGTGCCAGCAGCTTACAGGGGTCGGCCTCCTACGAGCAGTACTTC.

J is TRBJ1-1 and V is TRBV7-9; TRBD1 matches 7 bases. The CDR3 has 12 residues. Germline V gene sequence: CDR1 SEHNR, CDR2 FQNEAQ (reference sequence). V was clipped by 5 bases and J by 10 bases; unmatched bases: 7. The CDR3 coding sequence is TGTGCCAGCAGCCAGGGAAGGGGGCCAGCTTTCTTT. It is translated as CASSQGRGPAFF.

The chain links TRBV14 to TRBJ2-3, with TRBD2 matching 12 bases. The J segment lost 15 bases and the V segment lost 0 bases, leaving 4 bases of the junction unmatched. Germline CDR1 SGHDN, CDR2 FVKESK. The CDR3 consists of 13 residues. CDR3 nucleotides: TGTGCCAGCAGCCAAGATTGGACTAGCGGGACCTATTTT. Translation: CASSQDWTSGTYF.

This clone was found once. In nucleotides, the CDR3 is TGTGCCAGCAGTTTAGGTCAGGGGCTGAGCGGCTACACCTTC. Protein: CASSLGQGLSGYTF. The chain carries TRBV28 and TRBJ1-2, with a weak D call TRBD1 (6 bases). The V and J ends lost 2 bases and 8 bases respectively, with 15 bases between them. Germline V gene sequence: CDR1 MDHEN, CDR2 SYDVKM. The CDR3 has 14 amino acids.

The chain employs TRBV6-5 and TRBJ1-3; D may be TRBD1 (6 bases). CDR1 MNHEY and CDR2 SVGAGI come from the germline V gene. V lost 5 bases, J lost 0 bases, and 11 bases lay in between. The CDR3 spans 15 residues. Here the CDR3 reads CASSRGDNSGNTIYF. The CDR3 DNA follows: TGTGCCAGCAGTCGGGGGGACAACTCTGGAAACACCATATATTTT.

The genes are TRBV6-1 and TRBJ1-5, with 8 nucleotides matching TRBD1. The CDR3 runs to 13 residues. Germline V lookup: CDR1 MNHNS, CDR2 SASEGT. V lost 11 bases, J lost 7 bases, and 10 bases stayed unmatched. The DNA for the CDR3 is TGTGCCGGCACCCAGGGGGCACAACAGCCCCAGCATTTT. It translates to CAGTQGAQQPQHF.

V and J are TRBV6-5 and TRBJ1-5; 8 positions agree with TRBD1. Germline V gene data show CDR1 as MNHEY and CDR2 as SVGAGI. Germline trimming cut 6 bases from V and 6 bases from J; bases unmatched to any gene: 7. There are 14 residues in the CDR3. CDR3 loop: CASRRTGFGQPQHF. CDR3 nucleotides: TGTGCCAGCAGGAGGACAGGGTTTGGTCAGCCCCAGCATTTT.

This clone was found a few times. The chain combines TRBV27 with TRBJ1-2; D is perhaps TRBD1 (6 bases). Germline values: CDR1 MNHEY, CDR2 SMNVEV (reference sequence). The CDR3 covers 15 residues. Trimming stripped 4 bases from V and 2 bases from J, with 14 bases between. This CDR3 is CASSSPSRGNYGYTF. The DNA of the CDR3 is TGTGCCAGCAGTTCCCCGAGCAGGGGCAACTATGGCTACACCTTC.

The chain joins TRBV7-9 to TRBJ2-3; TRBD1 might be the D (5 bases). Per germline, CDR1 SEHNR and CDR2 FQNEAQ (reference sequence). The CDR3 loop spans 13 amino acids. The V gene lost 5 bases and the J gene lost 3 bases, with 9 bases spanning the gap. The CDR3 region has the DNA TGTGCCAGCAGCCTGGGGCTGACAGATACGCAGTATTTT. Translation: CASSLGLTDTQYF.

This chain connects TRBV7-2 to TRBJ2-7; TRBD2 matches 8 bases. The CDR3 loop spans 14 amino acids. Germline V gene sequence: CDR1 SGHTA, CDR2 FQGNSA. The V segment lost 3 bases and the J segment 2 bases; nucleotides outside the gene matches: 3. In nucleotides, the CDR3 is TGTGCCAGCAGCTTCCAGCGGGGGACCTACGAGCAGTACTTC. This sequence encodes CASSFQRGTYEQYF. Variable domain in full (rest from reference TRBV7-2 and TRBJ2-7): GAGVSQSPSNKVTEKGKDVELRCDPISGHTALYWYRQSLGQGLEFLIYFQGNSAPDKSGLPSDRFSAERTGGSVSTLTIQRTQQEDSAVYLCASSFQRGTYEQYFGPGTRLTVT.

In this sample, this clone turned up a few times. V usage is TRBV19 and J usage is TRBJ1-5; 7 nucleotides match TRBD1. The J segment lost 6 bases and the V segment lost 3 bases, leaving 5 bases of the junction unmatched. The CDR3 contains 14 residues. CDR1 and CDR2 from the germline V gene are LNHDA and SQIVND (reference sequence). CDR3 loop: CASSIDRVGQPQHF. The CDR3 bases are TGTGCCAGTAGTATCGACAGGGTAGGTCAGCCCCAGCATTTT. The whole variable domain, remainder taken from reference TRBV19 and TRBJ1-5, is DGGITQSPKYLFRKEGQNVTLSCEQNLNHDAMYWYRQDPGQGLRLIYYSQIVNDFQKGDIAEGYSVSREKKESFPLTVTSAQKNPTAFYLCASSIDRVGQPQHFGDGTRLSIL.

This clone appeared a single time. The sample has other DNA sequences that encode this CDR3 too. The rearrangement links TRBV21-1 to TRBJ2-7; TRBD2 is the table's D call and was not checked against the DNA. TRBV21-1 is an annotated pseudogene. The CDR3 contains 18 residues. Here the CDR3 reads CASSKRGASMELTYEQYF. The CDR3 coding sequence is TGTGCCAGCAGCAAAAGAGGCGCCTCTATGGAACTTACCTACGAACAGTACTTC.

Points on this clone: At one of its ends the junction is not consistent with the germline gene, which may arise from a read error. The chain couples TRBV7-9 to TRBJ1-5; no clear D. The CDR3 extends over 12 amino acids. Germline CDR1 and CDR2: SEHNR and FQNEAQ (reference sequence). The CDR3 nucleotides are TGTTCCAGCAGCTTAGAGCACCAGCCCCAGCATTTT. The encoded protein is CSSSLEHQPQHF.

This chain joins TRBV6-6 and TRBJ2-5; 10 bases are shared with TRBD2. With 6 bases clipped from V and 5 bases from J, the junction kept 6 bases outside the gene matches. The CDR3 extends over 14 amino acids. The germline gives CDR1 MNHNY, CDR2 SVGAGI (reference sequence). As DNA, the CDR3 is TGTGCCAGCAGCACCCCAGCGGGAGGGGAGACCCAGTACTTC. Residues: CASSTPAGGETQYF.

This clone was picked up one time. The chain links TRBV19 to TRBJ1-2; D remains ambiguous. V lost 8 bases, J lost 4 bases, and 17 bases lay in between. The CDR3 consists of 14 residues. Germline loops: CDR1 LNHDA, CDR2 SQIVND (reference sequence). The CDR3 region is CASSRPTGVYGYTF. As DNA, the CDR3 is TGTGCCAGTTCTCGCCCCACCGGAGTCTATGGCTACACCTTC.

The rearrangement uses TRBV29-1 and TRBJ1-2; D might be TRBD1 (5 bases). Trimming shortened V by 2 bases and J by 1 base, and 17 bases separated the two germline ends. The CDR3 has 16 residues. The germline CDR1 and CDR2 sequences are SQVTM and ANQGSEA. The CDR3 spells CSVEPTGEEFNYGYTF. CDR3 bases: TGCAGCGTTGAACCGACGGGGGAAGAGTTTAACTATGGCTACACCTTC.

To note about this clone: Other DNA sequences in the sample encode the same CDR3. The rearrangement links TRBV18 to TRBJ2-3; 7 bases fit TRBD1. Germline V gene data show CDR1 as KGHSH and CDR2 as LQKENI. The CDR3 length is 15 residues. V was clipped by 0 bases and J by 1 base; unmatched bases: 1. CDR3 DNA: TGTGCCAGCTCACCACCAGACAGGGGCACAGATACGCAGTATTTT. Translation gives CASSPPDRGTDTQYF.